This TCR beta chain was retrieved from a study of shared clonotypes between healthy human individuals. Study-level findings and limits: Shared clonotypes: about 4.6% naive CD4, about 4% naive CD8, 2% to 2.5% memory CD4, approximately 0.37% memory CD8. At large depth, rarefaction still showed sorted-subset sequencing to be incomplete.

Replicate PCRs for sorted subsets used roughly 200 ng DNA; this equaled about 30,000 T cell genomes. Some clones are missing from TCRdb's copy, which holds only in-frame ones; the method was immunoSEQ multiplex PCR. The table records 550,000 to 750,000 clones, under 95% of them present only once. Per germline, CDR1 MNHNS and CDR2 SASEGT. CDR3 length: 11 amino acids. The ends were cut back, 8 bases at V and 6 bases at J, with 10 bases in the middle. Terminally differentiated effector memory CD45RA+ cells were excluded by CCR7 positive selection of CD45RO-negative cells. On this clone: Its antigen remains unidentified.

This receptor was identified in a man aged 25 to 40 in good health. The sequencing sample was made of naive CD8+ T cells sorted from blood. The rearrangement joins TRBV6-1 to TRBJ1-1; D ambiguous. DNA for the CDR3: TGTGCCAGCCAGAGGGCCGCTGAAGCTTTCTTT. It encodes CASQRAAEAFF.